This T cell receptor (beta chain) was recorded in a study of cytomegalovirus exposure and HLA in healthy donors. Background on the study: Early on, a data release was issued that held some 91 million unique TCRs from HLA-typed donors.

Study findings and constraints: Follow-up analysis seemed to connect common viral pathogens with several of the most significant clusters identified. As was reported, the classifier diagnosed cytomegalovirus status with high specificity and sensitivity.

PCR involved 60 Vbeta and 13 Jbeta primers. The protocol was immunoSEQ multiplex PCR, while the TCRdb copy is restricted to in-frame clones and leaves out a portion. This table holds some 150,000 clones, 70% to 80% found once. The CDR3 runs to 13 residues. V was clipped by 10 bases and J by 2 bases; unmatched bases: 6. Germline assignment: CDR1 SGHRS and CDR2 YFSETQ. Note on this clone: What it recognizes is unknown.

This clonotype was obtained from a man between 35 and 55 years old in good health and CMV-seronegative. The sequencing sample was made of PBMCs. The chain couples TRBV5-1 to TRBJ2-3; 8 bases match TRBD2. This chain's CDR3 is CAWGSGNTDTQYF. The DNA for the CDR3 is TGCGCCTGGGGTAGCGGGAACACAGATACGCAGTATTTT.